In this sample, the clone carrying this TCR beta chain turned up a few times. The antigen is not known. V shed 4 bases and J shed 7 bases, with 20 bases lying between them. CDR3 length equals 15 residues. Germline V gene sequence: CDR1 SGHDN, CDR2 FVKESK. This record belongs to a study of response to subunit inactivated influenza vaccine. Study observations and caveats: It was the authors' suggestion that each seasonal influenza vaccination recruits few new T cells.

TCRdb ran MiXCR on the RT-PCR reads and lists one entry per CDR3 protein. The sample has approximately 530,000 distinct CDR3 sequences, less than 7.5% seen once; the top ten hold roughly 14%. V is TRBV14 and J is TRBJ2-7, with TRBD2 as a possible D gene (6 bases). This receptor was identified in a man between 50 and 69 years old who received an inactivated influenza vaccine. This material consisted of PBMCs from blood, taken less than 30 months after vaccination. For the CDR3, the DNA is TGTGCCAGCAGCCTTAGGGGAGGAGTTTACTGGGAGCAGTACTTC. Protein product: CASSLRGGVYWEQYF.